The present T cell receptor (beta chain) was sequenced within a study of T cell responses to AZD1222 COVID-19 vaccine. This CDR3 is 16 amino acids long. V dropped 5 bases and J dropped 0 bases, with 14 bases sitting between them. CDR1 is SEHNR and CDR2 is FQNEAQ in the germline V gene (reference sequence). The data were produced by immunoSEQ multiplex PCR, yet TCRdb's version contains in-frame clones alone and is incomplete. The data show 95,000 to 110,000 clones, with about 90% seen just once and roughly 8.7% held by the top ten. The sequence derives from an adult who received the AZD1222 COVID-19 vaccine. The starting material was peripheral blood, obtained 28 days after the second AZD1222 dose. This chain connects TRBV7-9 to TRBJ1-3; D remains ambiguous. The DNA of the CDR3 is TGTGCCAGCAGCCCTACCAACATTATCTCTGGAAACACCATATATTTT. Translating gives CASSPTNIISGNTIYF.